What follows is one TCR beta chain and its context. Its antigen is not known. The data were obtained in a study of cytomegalovirus exposure and HLA in healthy donors. Study-level results: There were reportedly fewer N-insertions in an Asian-associated ancestry cluster than the approximately 600-donor mean, in a later analysis.

Vbeta (60) and Jbeta (13) primers were used in the PCR. The protocol was immunoSEQ multiplex PCR, while the TCRdb copy is restricted to in-frame clones and leaves out a portion. The sample holds around 74,000 clones. Germline assignment: CDR1 SGHDN and CDR2 FVKESK. V was clipped by 4 bases and J by 8 bases; unmatched bases: 13. The CDR3 is 16 residues long. The receptor was derived from a man aged 50-60 years in good health and CMV-seropositive. The sequenced sample consisted of PBMCs. V is TRBV14 and J is TRBJ1-4, with 7 bases aligning to TRBD1. This CDR3 is CASSPLGQGEREKLFF. DNA of the CDR3: TGTGCCAGCAGCCCTCTGGGGCAGGGGGAGCGGGAAAAACTGTTTTTT.